This T cell receptor beta chain was captured by sequencing in a study of cytotoxic CD8 clonotypes in ibrutinib-treated CLL. Study-level points and caveats: Clonality was elevated at ibrutinib response and had returned toward baseline at progression.

This CDR3 contains 15 residues. Germline assignment: CDR1 MNHNS and CDR2 SASEGT. Trimming took 3 bases from V and 0 from J, leaving 11 bases between them. This clone was counted once. The antigen is undetermined. Produced via immunoSEQ multiplex PCR; TCRdb's table is partial and in-frame only. The sample has some 200,000 clones; 72% are singletons. The chain uses TRBV6-1 and TRBJ2-5, with D perhaps matching TRBD1 (6 bases). This clonotype was sampled from a human donor with chronic lymphocytic leukemia. Sequencing used PBMCs, obtained after 24 months of ibrutinib treatment. CDR3 protein: CASSDRRQDQETQYF. The CDR3 nucleotides read TGTGCCAGCAGTGACCGACGACAGGACCAAGAGACCCAGTACTTC.